These 21 T cell receptor beta chains share one sample of origin, sequenced in a study of T cell repertoires in cytomegalovirus infection. MiXCR, run by TCRdb on the reads, gives a single entry per CDR3 protein. The sample carries around 290,000 distinct CDR3 sequences, about 26% recorded once. The sample consisted of PBMCs. These receptors originate from a human donor in good health (CMV status not recorded). Some clones in this sample may be carry-over from other donors' samples.

The chain uses TRBV24-1 and TRBJ2-7; TRBD1 matches 10 bases. CDR1 and CDR2 from the germline V gene are KGHDR and SFDVKD. The J segment lost 6 bases and the V segment lost 4 bases, leaving 11 bases of the junction unmatched. CDR3 length equals 16 residues. CDR3 residues: CATSEPGTGVFGEQYF. The CDR3 DNA follows: TGTGCCACCAGTGAGCCCGGGACAGGGGTTTTCGGCGAGCAGTACTTC.

This clonotype came up many times. The V and J genes are TRBV7-2 and TRBJ1-5, with D possibly being TRBD1 (6 bases). This CDR3 contains 15 residues. V lost 3 bases, J lost 3 bases, and 12 bases lay in between. Germline-derived CDR1 and CDR2 are SGHTA and FQGNSA. The CDR3, as DNA: TGTGCCAGCAGCTTCGGGGGCCCCCTCAATCAGCCCCAGCATTTT. It translates to CASSFGGPLNQPQHF.

Ten or more counts support this clonotype. The rearrangement links TRBV11-3 to TRBJ1-1, with 7 bases matching TRBD1. Germline V gene sequence: CDR1 SGHNT, CDR2 YENEEA. This CDR3 region has 14 residues. The V segment lost 5 bases and the J segment 6 bases; nucleotides outside the gene matches: 9. In DNA form, the CDR3 reads TGTGCCAGCAGCCCAACAGGGGATTCCTCTGAAGCTTTCTTT. It codes for CASSPTGDSSEAFF. Full variable domain (remainder filled in from reference TRBV11-3 and TRBJ1-1): EAGVVQSPRYKIIEKKQPVAFWCNPISGHNTLYWYLQNLGQGPELLIRYENEEAVDDSQLPKDRFSAERLKGVDSTLKIQPAELGDSAVYLCASSPTGDSSEAFFGQGTRLTVV.

This clonotype was observed a handful of times. The chain has TRBV25-1 and TRBJ1-1; D perhaps matches TRBD1 (6 bases). V shed 4 bases and J shed 11 bases, with 17 bases lying between them. This CDR3 contains 13 residues. From germline, CDR1 is MGHDK and CDR2 SYGVNS. This CDR3 reads CASSVGGAGRAFF. Written as DNA, the CDR3 is TGTGCCAGCAGTGTTGGGGGCGCAGGTCGGGCTTTCTTT.

V and J are TRBV7-2 and TRBJ2-3; D unresolved. Germline assignment: CDR1 SGHTA and CDR2 FQGNSA. The CDR3 runs to 14 residues. Trimming cost V 7 bases and J 5 bases, with 16 bases left between them. In nucleotides, the CDR3 is TGTGCCAGCACCCCCCGCAAGGCTGTAGATACGCAGTATTTT. It translates to CASTPRKAVDTQYF.

This chain joins TRBV5-5 and TRBJ2-2, with 7 bases identical to TRBD2. The trim removed 2 bases at V and 0 bases at J, leaving 4 bases unmatched. Germline V lookup: CDR1 SGHKS, CDR2 YYEKEE (reference sequence). This CDR3 region has 16 residues. CDR3 nucleotides: TGTGCCAGCAGCTTCCGACTAGCCTCGAACACCGGGGAGCTGTTTTTT. Its protein is CASSFRLASNTGELFF.

This clonotype was recorded at least ten times. This chain uses TRBV27 with TRBJ1-1, with TRBD1 as a possible D gene (6 bases). Trimming pared 3 bases from V and 0 bases from J, leaving 11 bases between. The germline V gene encodes CDR1 MNHEY and CDR2 SMNVEV (reference sequence). This CDR3 spans 15 amino acids. CDR3 amino acids: CASSLSGDMNTEAFF. For the CDR3, the DNA is TGTGCCAGCAGTTTGTCAGGGGATATGAACACTGAAGCTTTCTTT.

This clonotype was recorded at least ten times. V and J are TRBV4-1 and TRBJ2-5; D perhaps matches TRBD2 (6 bases). The CDR3 spans 15 residues. CDR1 and CDR2 (germline): MGHRA, YSYEKL. V lost 0 bases, J lost 5 bases, and 13 bases lay in between. This CDR3 reads CASSQDAGPGETQYF. CDR3 DNA sequence: TGCGCCAGCAGCCAAGATGCGGGACCGGGGGAGACCCAGTACTTC.

This clonotype has only a few counts. The chain employs TRBV6-1 and TRBJ2-5; weak D call: TRBD1 (5 bases). The CDR3 runs to 12 residues. Germline assignment: CDR1 MNHNS and CDR2 SASEGT. V lost 6 bases and J lost 3, with 8 bases in between. CDR3 in amino acids: CASRVREETQYF. Here the CDR3 DNA reads TGTGCCAGCAGGGTCAGGGAAGAGACCCAGTACTTC.

The V and J genes are TRBV7-3 and TRBJ1-5; D gene uncertain. V lost 2 bases and J 7 bases, leaving 6 bases between the germline ends. The CDR3 has 12 amino acids. Germline CDR1 reads SGHTA; CDR2 reads FQGTGA. This CDR3 is CASSLVPQPQHF. The CDR3 region has the DNA TGTGCCAGCAGCTTAGTGCCCCAGCCCCAGCATTTT.

This chain connects TRBV5-1 to TRBJ2-7; D perhaps matches TRBD2 (5 bases). V lost 4 bases and J 3 bases, leaving 14 bases between the germline ends. The CDR3 is 14 amino acids. Germline V gives CDR1 SGHRS, CDR2 YFSETQ. This chain's CDR3 is CASSPLGKDYEQYF. In DNA form, the CDR3 reads TGCGCCAGCAGCCCTCTCGGGAAAGACTACGAGCAGTACTTC.

The chain is built from TRBV12-3 or TRBV12-4 and TRBJ2-1; 7 bases fit TRBD2. V shed 6 bases, J shed 3 bases, and the junction held 8 bases outside the gene matches. The CDR3 totals 15 residues. The CDR3 is CASRPGTTSYNEQFF. The CDR3 DNA reads as TGTGCCAGCAGACCCGGGACTACAAGCTACAATGAGCAGTTCTTC.

For this clonotype: Because it lacks the conserved phenylalanine or tryptophan at the end, this CDR3 is likely a read error. The chain employs TRBV5-3 and TRBJ2-5; D not certain. TRBV5-3 is known as an ORF, though its function is uncertain. The V end was cut by 8 bases, the J end by 2 bases, with 13 bases between. This CDR3 has 13 residues. CDR3 DNA sequence: TGTGCCAGCAGTATCGACATACAAGAGACCCAGTACTTA. This sequence encodes CASSIDIQETQYL.

This clonotype was recorded many times. The DNA for the CDR3 is TGTGCCAGCAGCTTAGGACCTCTCAGAGCGGGAGGGGTCACAGATACGCAGTATTTT. It encodes CASSLGPLRAGGVTDTQYF. This chain uses TRBV7-9 with TRBJ2-3; 10 bases map to TRBD2. Unmatched junction bases numbered 12, after V lost 1 base and J lost 2 bases. The CDR3 contains 19 residues. Germline CDR1 reads SEHNR; CDR2 reads FQNEAQ (reference sequence). Drawing the rest from reference TRBV7-9 and TRBJ2-3, the complete variable domain is DTGVSQNPRHKITKRGQNVTFRCDPISEHNRLYWYRQTLGQGPEFLTYFQNEAQLEKSRLLSDRFSAERPKGSFSTLEIQRTEQGDSAMYLCASSLGPLRAGGVTDTQYFGPGTRLTVL.

This clonotype has a handful of counts. The chain carries TRBV5-5 and TRBJ2-2; 8 positions match TRBD2. Germline CDR1 SGHKS, CDR2 YYEKEE (reference sequence). This CDR3 region has 16 residues. The V gene end was trimmed by 1 base and the J gene end by 6 bases; junction bases not matched to a gene: 8. Here the CDR3 DNA reads TGTGCCAGCAGCTTGCTACCCGGGAGGGCCGCCGGGGAGCTGTTTTTT. Translated, it gives CASSLLPGRAAGELFF.

Remarks on this clonotype: A read error may be the cause here, since a much bigger clone is one base away. The chain links TRBV7-2 to TRBJ2-2; TRBD2 aligns across 7 bases. CDR1 is SGHTA and CDR2 is FQGNSA in the germline V gene. The V and J ends lost 11 bases and 5 bases, in that order; junction bases with no gene match: 8. The CDR3 totals 13 residues. The DNA for the CDR3 is TGTGCCGGCACCATGGGAGGGACCGGGGAGCTGTTTTTT. Its translation is CAGTMGGTGELFF. Supplemented by reference TRBV7-2 and TRBJ2-2, the full variable domain reads GAGVSQSPSNKVTEKGKDVELRCDPISGHTALYWYRQSLGQGLEFLIYFQGNSAPDKSGLPSDRFSAERTGGSVSTLTIQRTQQEDSAVYLCAGTMGGTGELFFGEGSRLTVL.

This clonotype was observed at least ten times. V gene TRBV28 combines with J gene TRBJ1-2; TRBD1 matches at 9 bases. This CDR3 is built from 16 residues. Germline CDR1 reads MDHEN; CDR2 reads SYDVKM. The junction had 6 bases not matched to a gene; V was cut back by 4 bases and J by 0 bases. The CDR3 DNA reads TGTGCCAGCAGTTCCACGGGACAGGGCCCTAACTATGGCTACACCTTC. Residues: CASSSTGQGPNYGYTF.

Notes on this clonotype: The junction and the germline gene differ at one end; a read error may be behind it. The chain employs TRBV7-2 and TRBJ2-5; TRBD2 agrees at 11 bases. Per germline, CDR1 SGHTA and CDR2 FQGNSA. There are 15 residues in the CDR3. The CDR3 loop reads CASTLTSGSFETQYF. The DNA for the CDR3 is TGTGCCAGCACCTTAACTAGCGGGAGTTTTGAGACCCAGTACTTC.

With regard to this clonotype: A much bigger clone sits one base away, suggesting this may be a read error. This chain joins TRBV11-3 and TRBJ2-3; 9 bases agree with TRBD1. The CDR3 is made up of 14 amino acids. The germline V gene encodes CDR1 SGHNT and CDR2 YENEEA. The CDR3: CASSSGQGRDMQYF. The CDR3 DNA is TGTGCCAGCAGCTCAGGACAGGGGAGAGATATGCAGTATTTT.

This clonotype was recorded at least ten times. Sequence at one end of the junction differs from germline and may be a read error. This chain joins TRBV7-7 and TRBJ2-1; the D gene could be TRBD1 or TRBD2 (5 bases each). Germline V gene sequence: CDR1 SSHAT, CDR2 FNYEAQ (reference sequence). The CDR3 is made up of 13 amino acids. CDR3 residues: CASSTDWGNEQFF. The CDR3 DNA sequence: TGTGCTAGCAGCACAGACTGGGGGAATGAGCAGTTCTTC.

This sequence joins TRBV5-1 and TRBJ2-3, with D perhaps TRBD1 or TRBD2 (7 bases each). Trimming removed 4 bases from V and 2 bases from J, with 20 bases in between. Germline CDR1 reads SGHRS; CDR2 reads YFSETQ. The CDR3 extends over 17 amino acids. The CDR3 coding sequence is TGCGCCAGCAGCGCGGGGCAGGGGGGGACTGTCACAGATACGCAGTATTTT. Its protein product is CASSAGQGGTVTDTQYF.